The text below deals with one TCR beta chain. Its antigen is not identified. Trimming cost V 10 bases and J 2 bases, with 17 bases left between them. This CDR3 contains 14 residues. Germline CDR1 reads KGHSH; CDR2 reads LQKENI. Blood sampling took place at baseline, cycle 4 day 1, and cycle 7 day 1. The sample comes from a study of OX40 agonist ivuxolimab in advanced cancers. Sequencing was performed with immunoSEQ multiplex PCR; in TCRdb, only in-frame clones are kept and a portion is missing. The sample includes about 71,000 clones, approximately 94% of them seen just once. Findings and caveats of the study: More expanded clones were seen, on average, in CD8+ T cells than in CD4+. CD4+ and CD8+ blood T cells expanded clonally by week 6 at 0.1 to 3.0 mg/kg.

The input for sequencing was CD4+ or CD8+ T cells sorted from blood, taken in a trial of the OX40 agonist ivuxolimab. The gene calls are TRBV18 and TRBJ1-1; D perhaps matches TRBD1 (5 bases). The source of this sequence is an adult with an advanced solid tumor such as melanoma, head and neck, liver or kidney cancer. In nucleotides, the CDR3 is TGTGCCACCCCTGATGGGGGGGTAAACACTGAAGCTTTCTTT. It translates to CATPDGGVNTEAFF.